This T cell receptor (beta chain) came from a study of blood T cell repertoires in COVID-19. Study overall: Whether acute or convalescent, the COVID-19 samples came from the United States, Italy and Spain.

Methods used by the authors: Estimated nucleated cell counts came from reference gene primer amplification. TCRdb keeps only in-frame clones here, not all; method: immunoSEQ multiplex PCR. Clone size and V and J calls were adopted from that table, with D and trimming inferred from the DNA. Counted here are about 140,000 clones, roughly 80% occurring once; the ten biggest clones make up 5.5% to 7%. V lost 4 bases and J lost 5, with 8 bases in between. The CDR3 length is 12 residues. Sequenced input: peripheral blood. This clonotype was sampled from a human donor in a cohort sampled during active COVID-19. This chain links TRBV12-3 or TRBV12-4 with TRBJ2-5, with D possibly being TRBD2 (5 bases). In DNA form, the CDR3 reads TGTGCCAGCAGTTCTAAGCGGGAGACCCAGTACTTC. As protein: CASSSKRETQYF.